The next 28 T cell receptor beta chains were all read from a single sample in a study of early T cells in non-severe SARS-CoV-2 infection. TCRdb reanalysed the 5' RACE reads using MiXCR and keeps one entry per CDR3 protein. In the table there are around 57,000 distinct CDR3 sequences, about 9.9% of which are singletons. Sequences were obtained from whole blood. Source of these receptors: an adult who was a healthcare worker with PCR-confirmed SARS-CoV-2 infection or an uninfected control (not recorded which).

This clonotype was recorded a few times. V usage is TRBV7-2 and J usage is TRBJ2-3; TRBD2 might be the D (7 bases). Germline CDR1 SGHTA, CDR2 FQGNSA. This CDR3 is 16 amino acids long. V was pared by 5 bases and J by 2 bases, with 17 bases between. The CDR3 sequence: CASSPLGGGDTDTQYF. The CDR3 DNA reads TGTGCCAGCAGCCCCTTGGGGGGGGGCGACACAGATACGCAGTATTTT. Together with reference TRBV7-2 and TRBJ2-3, the CDR3 gives the full variable domain: GAGVSQSPSNKVTEKGKDVELRCDPISGHTALYWYRQSLGQGLEFLIYFQGNSAPDKSGLPSDRFSAERTGGSVSTLTIQRTQQEDSAVYLCASSPLGGGDTDTQYFGPGTRLTVL.

This sequence joins TRBV10-3 and TRBJ1-4; no reliable D call. The CDR3 covers 14 residues. V was shortened by 2 bases and J by 3 bases, with 7 bases between the two germline ends. Germline lookup yields CDR1 ENHRY and CDR2 SYGVKD. CDR3 loop: CAISERGANEKLFF. The CDR3 DNA sequence: TGTGCCATCAGTGAGCGTGGGGCTAATGAAAAACTGTTTTTT.

This clonotype was picked up many times. The chain couples TRBV10-3 to TRBJ2-1; D gene unclear. The CDR3 consists of 15 residues. From germline, CDR1 is ENHRY and CDR2 SYGVKD. V shed 10 bases and J shed 4 bases, with 20 bases lying between them. The CDR3 bases are TGTGCCACCCTAGAGCAGAAATCCGGATACAATGAGCAGTTCTTC. Protein: CATLEQKSGYNEQFF.

This clonotype was seen only a few times. The V and J genes are TRBV12-3 or TRBV12-4 and TRBJ2-2, with unresolved D. This CDR3 region has 13 residues. V was shortened by 6 bases and J by 3 bases, with 8 bases between the two germline ends. The CDR3 sequence: CASSRSDTGELFF. The CDR3 region has the DNA TGTGCCAGCAGCAGAAGCGACACCGGGGAGCTGTTTTTT.

This clonotype was counted only a few times. V usage is TRBV7-9 and J usage is TRBJ1-4; no definite D call. CDR3 length: 15 amino acids. Germline loops: CDR1 SEHNR, CDR2 FQNEAQ (reference sequence). V gave up 5 bases and J gave up 10 bases, with 20 bases separating them. CDR3 sequence: CASSLSSAISGKLFF. DNA for the CDR3: TGTGCCAGCAGCCTAAGCTCAGCCATTTCGGGAAAACTGTTTTTT.

This clonotype was observed at least ten times. The chain carries TRBV6-1 and TRBJ1-3; no reliable D call. The length of the CDR3 is 13 residues. Looked up from germline, CDR1 is MNHNS and CDR2 is SASEGT. V was pared by 10 bases and J by 0 bases, with 10 bases between. The CDR3 bases are TGTGCCACCCGGAGCTCCTCTGGAAACACCATATATTTT. Its translation is CATRSSSGNTIYF.

The table lists this clonotype with many counts. The chain carries TRBV20-1 and TRBJ1-3; D unclear. The CDR3 length is 11 residues. Looked up from germline, CDR1 is DFQATT and CDR2 is SNEGSKA (reference sequence). V was trimmed by 5 bases and J by 7 bases, leaving 9 bases between them. The CDR3 bases are TGCAGTGCTGACCTCAAGAACACCATATATTTT. Amino acid sequence: CSADLKNTIYF.

This chain joins TRBV6-4 and TRBJ2-1; D is ambiguous. Trimming cost V 1 base and J 8 bases, with 6 bases left between them. Looked up from germline, CDR1 is MRHNA and CDR2 is SNTAGT. The CDR3 length is 12 residues. The CDR3 DNA is TGTGCCAGCAGTGACTTAGGCGATGAGCAGTTCTTC. Its translation: CASSDLGDEQFF.

The table lists this clonotype with a few counts. The V gene is TRBV28, the J gene TRBJ2-1; 15 bases fit TRBD2. The junction had 6 bases not matched to a gene; V was cut back by 6 bases and J by 0 bases. CDR3 length: 18 residues. The germline CDR1 and CDR2 sequences are MDHEN and SYDVKM. The CDR3 spells CASRGLAGGRSSYNEQFF. The CDR3 nucleotides are TGTGCCAGCAGGGGACTAGCGGGAGGCCGGAGCTCCTACAATGAGCAGTTCTTC. Looking up the rest from reference TRBV28 and TRBJ2-1 gives the full variable domain: DVKVTQSSRYLVKRTGEKVFLECVQDMDHENMFWYRQDPGLGLRLIYFSYDVKMKEKGDIPEGYSVSREKKERFSLILESASTNQTSMYLCASRGLAGGRSSYNEQFFGPGTRLTVL.

This clonotype was observed a few times. The chain is built from TRBV29-1 and TRBJ2-1; D possibly corresponds to TRBD1 (6 bases). Trimming pared 5 bases from V and 2 bases from J, leaving 13 bases between. CDR1 and CDR2 (germline): SQVTM, ANQGSEA. The CDR3 covers 14 residues. In DNA, the CDR3 is TGCAGCGTTAAAAACCGGGACACCTACAATGAGCAGTTCTTC. It specifies CSVKNRDTYNEQFF.

This clonotype was counted a few times. This sequence joins TRBV5-1 and TRBJ2-1; possible D gene TRBD1, 6 bases. Germline V gene data show CDR1 as SGHRS and CDR2 as YFSETQ. V lost 3 bases and J 10 bases, leaving 14 bases between the germline ends. This CDR3 comprises 13 residues. DNA of the CDR3: TGCGCCAGCAGCTCATCAGGGGCTTGGGAGCAGTTCTTC. This encodes CASSSSGAWEQFF. Full variable domain (rest looked up from reference TRBV5-1 and TRBJ2-1): KAGVTQTPRYLIKTRGQQVTLSCSPISGHRSVSWYQQTPGQGLQFLFEYFSETQRNKGNFPGRFSGRQFSNSRSEMNVSTLELGDSALYLCASSSSGAWEQFFGPGTRLTVL.

This clonotype was seen at least ten times. V is TRBV21-1 and J is TRBJ2-5; the table assigns TRBD2, which was not confirmed against the DNA. TRBV21-1 is reported as a pseudogene. This CDR3 comprises 16 residues. Here the CDR3 DNA reads TGTGCCAGCAGCCCGGGAGGGACACCGGGAGGAGAGACCCAGTACTTC. This gives the protein CASSPGGTPGGETQYF.

This clonotype was seen many times. The CDR3 region is CASSQPARDTQYF. In DNA form, the CDR3 reads TGTGCCAGCAGCCAACCGGCCCGAGATACGCAGTATTTT. The gene calls are TRBV3-1 and TRBJ2-3; D is unresolved. CDR1 LGHDT and CDR2 YNNKEL come from the germline V gene (reference sequence). CDR3 length equals 13 residues. Trimming cost V 2 bases and J 5 bases, with 8 bases left between them.

The chain uses TRBV6-6 and TRBJ2-7; D call uncertain. This CDR3 has 14 residues. V was pared by 0 bases and J by 1 base, with 7 bases between. Germline V CDR1 and CDR2: MNHNY, SVGAGI (reference sequence). CDR3 protein: CASSYSPASYEQYF. CDR3 DNA sequence: TGTGCCAGCAGTTACTCTCCGGCGTCCTACGAGCAGTACTTC.

This chain uses TRBV7-9 with TRBJ2-1, with D possibly being TRBD2 (6 bases). V dropped 5 bases and J dropped 6 bases, with 17 bases sitting between them. The CDR3 length is 15 residues. Germline V gene sequence: CDR1 SEHNR, CDR2 FQNEAQ (reference sequence). The CDR3 here is CASSPHPRRGNEQFF. CDR3 DNA sequence: TGTGCCAGCAGCCCACACCCCCGGAGGGGCAATGAGCAGTTCTTC.

This sequence joins TRBV9 and TRBJ2-4, with D hard to call. The CDR3 covers 13 residues. Germline V lookup: CDR1 SGDLS, CDR2 YYNGEE. V gave up 0 bases and J gave up 5 bases, with 6 bases separating them. The CDR3 DNA follows: TGTGCCAGCAGCGTAGGTGAACAAAACATTCAGTACTTC. Amino acids: CASSVGEQNIQYF. Together with reference TRBV9 and TRBJ2-4, the CDR3 gives the full variable domain: DSGVTQTPKHLITATGQRVTLRCSPRSGDLSVYWYQQSLDQGLQFLIQYYNGEERAKGNILERFSAQQFPDLHSELNLSSLELGDSALYFCASSVGEQNIQYFGAGTRLSVL.

This clonotype was counted ten times or more. The rearrangement uses TRBV7-9 and TRBJ1-3; TRBD1 aligns across 7 bases. In germline, CDR1 is SEHNR, CDR2 FQNEAQ (reference sequence). CDR3 length: 15 amino acids. V trimming: 7 bases; J trimming: 3 bases; junction bases outside the gene matches: 9. For the CDR3, the DNA is TGTGCCAGCACCCAAGGAGGGGGCGATGGAAACACCATATATTTT. Residues: CASTQGGGDGNTIYF. Full variable domain (outside the CDR3, taken from reference TRBV7-9 and TRBJ1-3): DTGVSQNPRHKITKRGQNVTFRCDPISEHNRLYWYRQTLGQGPEFLTYFQNEAQLEKSRLLSDRFSAERPKGSFSTLEIQRTEQGDSAMYLCASTQGGGDGNTIYFGEGSWLTVV.

The rearrangement links TRBV2 to TRBJ1-5; a possible D gene is TRBD1 (5 bases). The CDR3 has 16 amino acids. The germline gives CDR1 SNHLY, CDR2 FYNNEI. V was pared by 7 bases and J by 4 bases, with 20 bases between. The CDR3 bases are TGTGCCAGCACCAAGGAGAGTACAGGACCGAATCAGCCCCAGCATTTT. This sequence encodes CASTKESTGPNQPQHF.

This clonotype was detected ten times or more. The J gene is TRBJ2-7, the V gene TRBV6-2 or TRBV6-3, with a tentative D call TRBD2 (6 bases). Looked up from germline, CDR1 is MNHEY and CDR2 is SVGEGT. Trimming took off 9 bases at V and 1 base at J, with 13 bases between the two ends. The length of the CDR3 is 13 residues. The CDR3 nucleotides read TGTGCCAGTCGGGACTGGAGGTCCTACGAGCAGTACTTC. Encoded protein: CASRDWRSYEQYF.

For this clonotype: A much larger clone lies one base from this, so it may be a read error. This chain uses TRBV6-5 with TRBJ1-4; the D is unclear. Germline CDR1 MNHEY, CDR2 SVGAGI. The ends were cut back, 7 bases at V and 8 bases at J, with 14 bases in the middle. The CDR3 is 13 residues long. CDR3 in DNA: TGTGCCAGCACACCAAAGGATAGAGAAAAACTGTTTTTT. Encoded protein: CASTPKDREKLFF.

This clonotype has ten or more counts. The J gene is TRBJ2-3, the V gene TRBV20-1; 13 bases align to TRBD2. Trimming took 4 bases from V and 5 from J; bases not matched to a gene: 9. Germline V CDR1 and CDR2: DFQATT, SNEGSKA (reference sequence). The CDR3 length is 16 residues. The CDR3 nucleotides are TGCAGTGCTACCCCCCGGACTAGCGGGGGTAAAGATACGCAGTATTTT. Translating gives CSATPRTSGGKDTQYF.

This clonotype has a count of ten or more. The chain is built from TRBV29-1 and TRBJ1-1; D ambiguous. The CDR3 runs 13 residues. CDR1 and CDR2 from the germline V gene are SQVTM and ANQGSEA. Trimming left V 4 bases short and J 1 base short, with 10 bases between. CDR3 in amino acids: CSVGRWGNTEAFF. In DNA, the CDR3 is TGCAGCGTTGGGCGGTGGGGGAACACTGAAGCTTTCTTT.

The chain has TRBV6-5 and TRBJ1-6, with 8 bases aligning to TRBD1. The trim removed 2 bases at V and 5 bases at J, leaving 5 bases unmatched. The CDR3 is 16 residues long. CDR1 is MNHEY and CDR2 is SVGAGI in the germline V gene. CDR3: CASSYLGQGHNSPLHF. CDR3 nucleotides: TGTGCCAGCAGTTACCTAGGACAGGGTCATAATTCACCCCTCCACTTT.

This clonotype has ten or more counts. The chain couples TRBV20-1 to TRBJ2-1; TRBD2 aligns across 10 bases. This CDR3 region has 15 residues. J gave up 10 bases and V 6 bases, and 15 bases lay outside the gene matches. CDR1 is DFQATT and CDR2 is SNEGSKA in the germline V gene (reference sequence). In nucleotides, the CDR3 is TGCAGTGCCCCCATACCGGGACTAGCGAATGACGAGCAGTTCTTC. This gives the protein CSAPIPGLANDEQFF.

This clonotype was seen repeatedly, ten times or more. The rearrangement joins TRBV5-1 to TRBJ1-1; 8 nucleotides agree with TRBD1. Germline CDR1 is SGHRS and CDR2 is YFSETQ. There are 14 residues in the CDR3. V was clipped by 4 bases and J by 4 bases; unmatched bases: 6. The CDR3 bases are TGCGCCAGCAGCACCGTACAGGGGGGCACTGAAGCTTTCTTT. It specifies CASSTVQGGTEAFF.

The chain links TRBV7-3 to TRBJ2-3; 7 bases are shared with TRBD1. From germline, CDR1 is SGHTA and CDR2 FQGTGA. CDR3 length: 13 residues. Trimming cost V 3 bases and J 4 bases; bases outside gene matches: 1. DNA of the CDR3: TGTGCCAGCAGCTTGACAGGGCCAGATACGCAGTATTTT. Protein product: CASSLTGPDTQYF.

This clonotype was found a few times. For the CDR3, the DNA is TGTGCCCAACAGGGAAACAATCAGCCCCAGCATTTT. Amino acid sequence: CAQQGNNQPQHF. This rearrangement joins TRBV28 to TRBJ1-5; a possible D gene is TRBD1 (6 bases). V was cut by 11 bases and J by 3 bases, with 11 bases left in between. CDR1 and CDR2 (germline): MDHEN, SYDVKM. This CDR3 contains 12 residues.

CDR3 region: CASSDLLSGRSYNEQFF. The CDR3 nucleotides read TGCGCCAGCAGTGACCTACTTAGCGGGAGGTCCTACAATGAGCAGTTCTTC. The chain carries TRBV10-2 and TRBJ2-1, with 10 bases matching TRBD2. Per germline, CDR1 WSHSY and CDR2 SAAADI. Trimming cost V 3 bases and J 1 base; bases outside gene matches: 6. The CDR3 is 17 amino acids.